The clone carrying this T cell receptor (beta chain) has more than one count but fewer than ten. Its antigen is currently unknown. These data originate in a study of blood T cells in healthy people across ages. Study-wide findings and caveats: CMV infection status of these donors was not known.

Healthy Caucasian individuals from Russia aged about 6 to 90 served as donors. Roughly 10 milliliters of peripheral blood were drawn from each donor. A second PCR, run for roughly 7 to 11 cycles, used a sample-barcoded 5' primer plus a J-beta primer mix. MiXCR was run by TCRdb on the 5' RACE reads, yielding one entry per CDR3 protein. The sample records around 780,000 distinct CDR3 sequences, roughly three fifths being singletons. CDR3 length equals 15 residues. V was shortened by 3 bases and J by 5 bases, with 17 bases between the two germline ends. Germline V gene lookup returns CDR1 SGHRS and CDR2 YFSETQ.

The chain employs TRBV5-1 and TRBJ2-5, with a possible D match to TRBD2 (5 bases). The receptor's source is a man between 35 and 55 years old in good health. The material sequenced was blood. This CDR3 reads CASSSTIGVGETQYF. The CDR3 bases are TGCGCCAGCAGCTCAACGATCGGGGTCGGGGAGACCCAGTACTTC. Filled out from reference TRBV5-1 and TRBJ2-5, the complete variable domain reads KAGVTQTPRYLIKTRGQQVTLSCSPISGHRSVSWYQQTPGQGLQFLFEYFSETQRNKGNFPGRFSGRQFSNSRSEMNVSTLELGDSALYLCASSSTIGVGETQYFGPGTRLLVL.